The T cell receptor (beta chain) under discussion was sequenced for a study of cytomegalovirus exposure and HLA in healthy donors. Overall study results and limits: TCR beta chains numbering more than 150 were designated cytomegalovirus-associated. A later analysis linked a missense variant in DCLRE1C to the trimming of TCR beta V and J genes.

The primer mix had 60 Vbeta and 13 Jbeta primers. Per the study methods: It was a later analysis that counted 83 million or so unique TCR beta chains, of which around 11 million were shared. This table comes from immunoSEQ multiplex PCR, and its TCRdb copy is limited to in-frame clones, with some not included. For V, J and clone size, that table is used; D and trimming come from the DNA. The repertoire holds 150,000 or so clones, 70% to 80% seen once, with 13% to 15% in the top ten. On this clone: Its antigen is unknown.

CDR3 length equals 15 residues. Germline CDR1 is MDHEN and CDR2 is SYDVKM. Deletions cut 3 bases from V and 0 bases from J, with 11 bases between. This receptor was identified in a woman in her forties in good health and CMV-seronegative. This chain joins TRBV28 and TRBJ1-1, with D unresolved. Sequenced sample: PBMCs. CDR3 amino acids: CASSFLMALNTEAFF. Written as DNA, the CDR3 is TGTGCCAGCAGTTTCCTTATGGCCCTGAACACTGAAGCTTTCTTT.